Shown below are 24 T cell receptor beta chains from a single sample sequenced in a study of T cells in Graves' hyperthyroidism and ophthalmopathy. RNA transcripts yielded amplified TCR beta CDR3 regions. The HTBI primer set was used in a first-round RT-PCR of the TCR CDR3. Via MiXCR, TCRdb re-called the multiplex PCR reads, giving one row per CDR3 protein. The sample lists approximately 400,000 distinct CDR3 sequences, under 20% seen once, with roughly two fifths in the top ten. Material for sequencing was blood. The receptors were sampled from a man younger than 30 with Graves' ophthalmopathy.

V gene TRBV7-3 combines with J gene TRBJ2-7; the D call may be TRBD1 or TRBD2 (5 bases each). With 8 bases removed from V and 3 bases from J, the gap between germline ends came to 14 bases. The CDR3 covers 13 residues. Per the germline V gene, CDR1 is SGHTA and CDR2 is FQGTGA. The CDR3 reads CASGPGPLYEQYF. The CDR3 coding sequence is TGTGCCAGCGGCCCGGGACCTCTCTACGAGCAGTACTTC.

Ten or more counts support this clonotype. CDR3 amino acids: CASSPNREGGNTIYF. In DNA form, the CDR3 reads TGTGCCAGCTCACCAAACAGGGAAGGTGGAAACACCATATATTTT. This chain uses TRBV18 with TRBJ1-3, with a possible D match to TRBD1 (6 bases). This CDR3 is built from 15 residues. Germline lookup yields CDR1 KGHSH and CDR2 LQKENI. The V and J ends lost 2 bases and 3 bases respectively, with 11 bases between them.

At least ten counts were recorded for this clonotype. The V call is TRBV12-3 or TRBV12-4, the J call TRBJ2-5, with TRBD1 matching 9 bases. The CDR3 spans 14 residues. After removal of 7 bases from V and 4 bases from J, the junction contained 7 bases not matched to a gene. The CDR3 DNA follows: TGTGCCAGCATCCACAGGGGGCATTCAGAGACCCAGTACTTC. Residues: CASIHRGHSETQYF.

This clonotype was counted at least ten times. The J gene is TRBJ2-4, the V gene TRBV28; D uncertain. Germline values: CDR1 MDHEN, CDR2 SYDVKM. V shed 10 bases and J shed 1 base, with 17 bases lying between them. CDR3 length equals 15 residues. In nucleotides, the CDR3 is TGTGCCACATCAGGTGGGCGTGGTGCCAAAAACATTCAGTACTTC. Encoded protein: CATSGGRGAKNIQYF. The full variable domain, in which reference TRBV28 and TRBJ2-4 provide the parts outside the CDR3, is DVKVTQSSRYLVKRTGEKVFLECVQDMDHENMFWYRQDPGLGLRLIYFSYDVKMKEKGDIPEGYSVSREKKERFSLILESASTNQTSMYLCATSGGRGAKNIQYFGAGTRLSVL.

The chain links TRBV20-1 to TRBJ2-3; TRBD1 is a possible D gene (6 bases). Looked up from germline, CDR1 is DFQATT and CDR2 is SNEGSKA (reference sequence). Trimming shortened V by 0 bases and J by 6 bases, and 19 bases separated the two germline ends. The CDR3 contains 16 residues. CDR3 loop: CSARDLQDSRLDTQYF. In nucleotides, the CDR3 is TGCAGTGCTAGAGATCTGCAGGACAGCCGTCTGGATACGCAGTATTTT.

This chain uses TRBV28 with TRBJ2-7, with D unclear. Germline V CDR1 and CDR2: MDHEN, SYDVKM. Trimming took 6 bases from V and 6 from J, leaving 12 bases between them. This CDR3 has 12 residues. CDR3 DNA sequence: TGTGCCAGCAGCCCCTCGGGCGGCGAGCAGTACTTC. Its protein is CASSPSGGEQYF.

This chain uses TRBV30 with TRBJ2-1; D is possibly TRBD2 (6 bases). Trimming took off 5 bases at V and 7 bases at J, with 15 bases between the two ends. Germline values: CDR1 GTSNPN, CDR2 SVGIG (reference sequence). The CDR3 length is 13 residues. In DNA, the CDR3 is TGTGCCTGGCAGGGACTCCCGGGAAATGAGCAGTTCTTC. It codes for CAWQGLPGNEQFF.

This chain links TRBV4-1 with TRBJ2-1, with TRBD2 matching 13 bases. CDR1 and CDR2 (germline): MGHRA, YSYEKL. This CDR3 contains 15 residues. After removal of 5 bases from V and 9 bases from J, the junction contained 7 bases not matched to a gene. DNA for the CDR3: TGCGCCAGCAGCGATACTAGCGGGGGGGCCAGTGAGCAGTTCTTC. This sequence encodes CASSDTSGGASEQFF.

This clonotype was observed many times. V and J are TRBV6-6 and TRBJ2-7; tentative D call: TRBD1 (6 bases). Per germline, CDR1 MNHNY and CDR2 SVGAGI (reference sequence). V gave up 2 bases and J gave up 5 bases, with 19 bases separating them. This CDR3 has 16 amino acids. This CDR3 is CASSYRTGGRGNEQYF. In nucleotides, the CDR3 is TGTGCCAGCAGTTACAGAACCGGAGGCAGGGGAAACGAGCAGTACTTC.

Only a few counts were recorded for this clonotype. The chain carries TRBV6-1 and TRBJ1-3; D perhaps matches TRBD1 (5 bases). Germline lookup yields CDR1 MNHNS and CDR2 SASEGT. V shed 6 bases and J shed 4 bases, with 16 bases lying between them. This CDR3 has 15 amino acids. The CDR3 DNA follows: TGTGCCAGCAGCCCAGATCGGGGCGTCGGAAACACCATATATTTT. It is translated as CASSPDRGVGNTIYF.

The chain has TRBV29-1 and TRBJ1-1; D is unclear. V lost 4 bases, J lost 5 bases, and 8 bases lay in between. Germline CDR1 and CDR2: SQVTM and ANQGSEA. This CDR3 spans 11 amino acids. CDR3 in amino acids: CSVGPGTEAFF. CDR3 sequence (DNA): TGCAGCGTTGGACCGGGTACTGAAGCTTTCTTT.

This clonotype was detected ten times or more. V and J are TRBV5-1 and TRBJ2-1; maybe TRBD1 (6 bases). The CDR3 is 14 amino acids. The V gene lost 0 bases and the J gene lost 7 bases, with 11 bases spanning the gap. CDR1 is SGHRS and CDR2 is YFSETQ in the germline V gene. CDR3 sequence reads: CASSLALTGNEQFF. The CDR3 DNA reads as TGCGCCAGCAGCTTGGCCTTAACAGGGAATGAGCAGTTCTTC.

This clonotype came up many times. The chain uses TRBV3-1 and TRBJ2-2; 9 nucleotides match TRBD1. The CDR3 extends over 16 amino acids. Germline loops: CDR1 LGHDT, CDR2 YNNKEL (reference sequence). The V segment lost 4 bases and the J segment 5 bases; nucleotides outside the gene matches: 8. Here the CDR3 DNA reads TGTGCCAGCAGCCGGACCGGGACAGGGAGTACCGGGGAGCTGTTTTTT. Translation: CASSRTGTGSTGELFF.

The genes are TRBV2 and TRBJ2-3, with D tentatively TRBD1 or TRBD2 (5 bases each). The CDR3 extends over 13 amino acids. Looked up from germline, CDR1 is SNHLY and CDR2 is FYNNEI. Between the trimmed V and J ends, which lost 8 bases and 2 bases, there was a span of 11 bases. CDR3 coding DNA: TGTGCCAGCCCCGGGACCATCACAGATACGCAGTATTTT. Translating it yields CASPGTITDTQYF.

This clonotype was counted a few times. The chain has TRBV6-2 or TRBV6-3 and TRBJ2-5; TRBD2 agrees at 12 bases. Germline CDR1 and CDR2: MNHEY and SVGEGT. J was trimmed by 5 bases and V by 0 bases; bases with no gene match: 10. This CDR3 is built from 18 residues. The CDR3 region has the DNA TGTGCCAGCAGTTACTCATCCCTAGCGGGGGGGTCTCGGGAGACCCAGTACTTC. Amino acids: CASSYSSLAGGSRETQYF.

This clonotype was recorded many times. J is TRBJ2-3 and V is TRBV13, with D unclear. The V gene's germline CDR1 is PRHDT and CDR2 FYEKMQ (reference sequence). V was cut by 2 bases and J by 1 base, with 10 bases left in between. CDR3 length: 15 residues. CDR3 in amino acids: CASSLRFWGTDTQYF. The CDR3, as DNA: TGTGCCAGCAGCTTAAGGTTTTGGGGCACAGATACGCAGTATTTT.

V gene TRBV10-3 combines with J gene TRBJ2-5, with D hard to call. V was trimmed by 0 bases and J by 5 bases, leaving 7 bases between them. The germline V gene encodes CDR1 ENHRY and CDR2 SYGVKD. The CDR3 totals 13 residues. In nucleotides, the CDR3 is TGTGCCATCAGTGAGTCGATGGTTGAGACCCAGTACTTC. Translating gives CAISESMVETQYF.

Many counts were recorded for this clonotype. This chain connects TRBV7-9 to TRBJ2-7, with 9 nucleotides matching TRBD1. With V trimmed by 3 bases and J by 3 bases, 3 bases remained unmatched. CDR1 SEHNR and CDR2 FQNEAQ come from the germline V gene (reference sequence). The CDR3 has 14 amino acids. CDR3 nucleotides: TGTGCCAGCAGCTTCCCGGGACAGGGCTACGAGCAGTACTTC. Translating gives CASSFPGQGYEQYF.

This clonotype was detected ten times or more. V is TRBV3-1 and J is TRBJ1-2; weak D call: TRBD1 (5 bases). Germline values: CDR1 LGHDT, CDR2 YNNKEL (reference sequence). The V and J ends lost 1 base and 2 bases respectively, with 8 bases between them. The CDR3 runs to 14 residues. This CDR3 reads CASSQGPGNYGYTF. The CDR3 region has the DNA TGTGCCAGCAGCCAAGGTCCAGGGAACTATGGCTACACCTTC.

V and J are TRBV24-1 and TRBJ2-1, with D perhaps TRBD2 (5 bases). Per germline, CDR1 KGHDR and CDR2 SFDVKD. The V end was cut by 4 bases, the J end by 9 bases, with 12 bases between. CDR3 size: 13 residues. CDR3 protein: CATSDSGRGEQFF. The CDR3 nucleotides read TGTGCCACCAGTGACTCAGGACGGGGTGAGCAGTTCTTC.

The chain uses TRBV28 and TRBJ2-1; tentatively, D is TRBD1 or TRBD2 (5 bases each). V lost 3 bases and J lost 6, with 9 bases in between. Germline V gives CDR1 MDHEN, CDR2 SYDVKM. The CDR3 runs 13 residues. In DNA, the CDR3 is TGTGCCAGCAGTTTTTCGGGGACCAATGAGCAGTTCTTC. It is translated as CASSFSGTNEQFF.

This clonotype was seen many times. The V gene is TRBV18, the J gene TRBJ1-1, with D unresolved. The CDR3 runs 13 residues. V dropped 3 bases and J dropped 3 bases, with 8 bases sitting between them. CDR1 is KGHSH, CDR2 LQKENI, per germline. Written as DNA, the CDR3 is TGTGCCAGCTCACCGACCCGAGACACTGAAGCTTTCTTT. Protein sequence: CASSPTRDTEAFF. The full variable domain, rest sourced from reference TRBV18 and TRBJ1-1, is NAGVMQNPRHLVRRRGQEARLRCSPMKGHSHVYWYRQLPEEGLKFMVYLQKENIIDESGMPKERFSAEFPKEGPSILRIQQVVRGDSAAYFCASSPTRDTEAFFGQGTRLTVV.

V and J are TRBV3-1 and TRBJ1-5; possibly TRBD1 for D (5 bases). V lost 1 base to trimming and J lost 1 base, with 8 bases between them. Germline V CDR1 and CDR2: LGHDT, YNNKEL (reference sequence). CDR3 length equals 15 residues. The CDR3 spells CASSQGWDSNQPQHF. CDR3 in DNA: TGTGCCAGCAGCCAAGGATGGGACAGCAATCAGCCCCAGCATTTT.

This clonotype was seen only a few times. The chain has TRBV7-2 and TRBJ1-3; weak D call: TRBD1 (5 bases). The V and J ends lost 6 bases and 4 bases respectively, with 16 bases between them. CDR3 size: 15 residues. Per the germline V gene, CDR1 is SGHTA and CDR2 is FQGNSA. CDR3 protein: CASSEVGTGGNTIYF. The CDR3 DNA follows: TGTGCCAGCAGTGAAGTAGGGACCGGAGGAAACACCATATATTTT.